The 5 T cell receptor beta chains below all came from one sample that was sequenced in a study of OX40 agonist ivuxolimab in advanced cancers. Using immunoSEQ multiplex PCR, the repertoire was profiled, and TCRdb retains in-frame clones only, with some absent. The profile shows some 69,000 clones, approximately 89% of them singletons. The material was CD4+ or CD8+ T cells sorted from blood, obtained in a trial of the OX40 agonist ivuxolimab. These receptors were collected from an adult with an advanced solid tumor such as melanoma, head and neck, liver or kidney cancer.

The genes are TRBV7-6 and TRBJ2-5; unclear D gene. Germline CDR1 is SGHVS and CDR2 is FNYEAQ. This CDR3 spans 15 amino acids. V was shortened by 5 bases and J by 2 bases, with 15 bases between the two germline ends. The CDR3 region has the DNA TGTGCCAGCAGCCAACCCCGGCAGAAGCAAGAGACCCAGTACTTC. This gives the protein CASSQPRQKQETQYF.

The V gene is TRBV6-6, the J gene TRBJ2-7, with D possibly being TRBD1 (6 bases). There are 14 residues in the CDR3. V was cut by 6 bases and J by 3 bases, with 15 bases left in between. CDR1 and CDR2 (germline): MNHNY, SVGAGI (reference sequence). The CDR3 DNA sequence: TGTGCCAGCAGCTCGGGTCAGGGGTTCTACGAGCAGTACTTC. As protein: CASSSGQGFYEQYF.

For this clone: One junction end disagrees with the germline gene, perhaps due to a read error. The chain joins TRBV5-1 to TRBJ2-7; 7 bases are shared with TRBD1. The length of the CDR3 is 15 residues. The germline CDR1 and CDR2 sequences are SGHRS and YFSETQ. The CDR3 reads CASSLGGQIQTEQHF. CDR3 sequence (DNA): TGCGCCAGCAGCTTGGGGGGACAGATTCAGACCGAGCAGCACTTC.

The chain combines TRBV29-1 with TRBJ1-2; unclear D gene. Germline V gene lookup returns CDR1 SQVTM and CDR2 ANQGSEA. CDR3 length equals 11 residues. Trimming cost V 1 base and J 5 bases, with 5 bases left between them. Here the CDR3 reads CSVEVGYGYTF. The CDR3 DNA sequence: TGCAGCGTTGAAGTCGGTTATGGCTACACCTTC.

This chain joins TRBV27 and TRBJ1-2; D possibly corresponds to TRBD1 (5 bases). Germline-derived CDR1 and CDR2 are MNHEY and SMNVEV (reference sequence). The CDR3 runs to 14 residues. Trimming removed 4 bases at V and 2 bases at J, with 11 bases between. CDR3 bases: TGTGCCAGCAGTTCGCAGGGATCGAACTATGGCTACACCTTC. Translation: CASSSQGSNYGYTF.